This T cell receptor (beta chain) stems from a study of cytomegalovirus exposure and HLA in healthy donors. Findings and limits, study-wide: In vitro testing confirmed a few CMV-associated chains as specific for CMV antigens. Cytomegalovirus association was listed for about 180 TCR beta chains.

Points on this clone: Its antigen is not known.

Separate from the roughly 710-subject first cohort, the roughly 120-subject validation cohort was the one that the donors belonged to. Clones were read by immunoSEQ multiplex PCR, and TCRdb kept only the in-frame ones, dropping some. The table shows 100,000 to 150,000 clones, with 88% occurring only once. Trimming removed 0 bases from V and 2 bases from J, with 7 bases in between. Germline values: CDR1 SGDLS, CDR2 YYNGEE. The CDR3 is 14 residues long. This rearrangement joins TRBV9 to TRBJ2-3; D is unresolved. This TCR was recovered from a man younger than 35 in good health and CMV-seronegative. Sequenced input: PBMCs. CDR3 in amino acids: CASSVERFTDTQYF. Written as DNA, the CDR3 is TGTGCCAGCAGCGTAGAGCGCTTCACAGATACGCAGTATTTT.